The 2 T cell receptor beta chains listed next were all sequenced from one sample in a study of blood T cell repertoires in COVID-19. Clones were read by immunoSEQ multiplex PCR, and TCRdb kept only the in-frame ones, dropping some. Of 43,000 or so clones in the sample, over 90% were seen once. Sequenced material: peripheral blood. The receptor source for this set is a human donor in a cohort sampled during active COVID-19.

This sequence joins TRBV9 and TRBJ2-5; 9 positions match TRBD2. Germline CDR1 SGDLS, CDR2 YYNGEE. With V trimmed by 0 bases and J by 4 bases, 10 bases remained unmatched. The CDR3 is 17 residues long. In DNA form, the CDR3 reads TGTGCCAGCAGCGTAGGGGCTAGCGGGACGGGTCGAGAGACCCAGTACTTC. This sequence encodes CASSVGASGTGRETQYF.

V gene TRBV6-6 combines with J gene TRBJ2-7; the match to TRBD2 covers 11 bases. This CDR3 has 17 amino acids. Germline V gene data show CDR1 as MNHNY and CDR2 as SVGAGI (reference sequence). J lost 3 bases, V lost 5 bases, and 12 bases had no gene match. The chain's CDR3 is CASSHPSLAGESYEQYF. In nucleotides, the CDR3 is TGTGCCAGCAGTCACCCCTCACTAGCGGGAGAAAGCTACGAGCAGTACTTC.